A single sample gave rise to the 26 T cell receptor beta chains below, sequenced in a study of cytomegalovirus exposure and HLA in healthy donors. The study ran its PCR with 60 Vbeta and 13 Jbeta primers. The table came from immunoSEQ multiplex PCR; TCRdb's copy has only in-frame clones and leaves some out. The sample includes around 130,000 clones, about three quarters of them seen just once. The sample was PBMCs. Every receptor here comes from a woman in her 40s in good health and CMV-seronegative.

This chain joins TRBV19 and TRBJ2-3; 8 nucleotides line up with TRBD2. With 7 bases clipped from V and 1 base from J, the junction kept 7 bases outside the gene matches. Germline V gene lookup returns CDR1 LNHDA and CDR2 SQIVND (reference sequence). CDR3 length: 15 residues. The CDR3 reads CASNGAGARTDTQYF. The CDR3 DNA reads TGTGCCAGTAACGGAGCGGGAGCACGCACAGATACGCAGTATTTT.

A few counts support this clone. This sequence may be a read error, since a much larger clone differs from it by one base. Other nucleotide sequences from this sample produce the same CDR3. This sequence joins TRBV4-1 and TRBJ2-7, with TRBD2 matching over 10 bases. This CDR3 is 15 amino acids long. Germline V lookup: CDR1 MGHRA, CDR2 YSYEKL. The CDR3 DNA follows: TGCGCCAGCAGCCAACCGGGACTAGCGTCCTCCGAGCAGTACTTC. Protein sequence: CASSQPGLASSEQYF.

The V gene is TRBV9, the J gene TRBJ1-6, with a possible D match to TRBD1 (6 bases). From germline, CDR1 is SGDLS and CDR2 YYNGEE. The CDR3 contains 15 residues. Trimming stripped 4 bases from V and 7 bases from J, with 15 bases between. The CDR3 DNA is TGTGCCAGCAGCCCTCGGACAGCTGTAAATTCACCCCTCCACTTT. Protein sequence: CASSPRTAVNSPLHF.

The chain carries TRBV30 and TRBJ1-2; weak D call: TRBD1 (5 bases). The CDR3 has 15 amino acids. V shed 2 bases and J shed 5 bases, with 18 bases lying between them. Germline values: CDR1 GTSNPN, CDR2 SVGIG (reference sequence). The CDR3 is CAWSLLLRDSYGYTF. In nucleotides, the CDR3 is TGTGCCTGGAGTCTGTTACTCCGGGACTCTTATGGCTACACCTTC.

This rearrangement joins TRBV9 to TRBJ2-7; 8 bases agree with TRBD2. This CDR3 has 15 amino acids. The junction had 12 bases not matched to a gene; V was cut back by 3 bases and J by 7 bases. In germline, CDR1 is SGDLS, CDR2 YYNGEE. The CDR3 is CASSAGGAALVEQYF. The CDR3 nucleotides read TGTGCCAGCAGCGCGGGGGGGGCAGCCTTGGTGGAGCAGTACTTC.

V and J are TRBV28 and TRBJ2-1; 9 bases are shared with TRBD2. This CDR3 has 16 amino acids. CDR1 MDHEN and CDR2 SYDVKM come from the germline V gene. J lost 0 bases, V lost 6 bases, and 6 bases had no gene match. The CDR3 region is CASSLISGGSYNEQFF. CDR3 coding DNA: TGTGCCAGCAGCTTAATTAGCGGGGGCTCCTACAATGAGCAGTTCTTC.

In its sample, this clone was seen a few times. The CDR3 DNA sequence: TGTGCCAGCAGCGTAGGACAGGGGGTGGGGGGCCAGTTCTTC. Translation: CASSVGQGVGGQFF. The gene calls are TRBV9 and TRBJ2-1, with 9 bases aligning to TRBD1. Germline CDR1 SGDLS, CDR2 YYNGEE. V shed 0 bases, J shed 13 bases, and the junction held 8 bases outside the gene matches. The CDR3 spans 14 residues.

The V gene is TRBV28, the J gene TRBJ2-5, with TRBD2 identical over 12 bases. The J call is uncertain, as TRBJ2-7 better fits the DNA end. In germline, CDR1 is MDHEN, CDR2 SYDVKM. CDR3 size: 15 residues. CDR3 sequence reads: CASSPQLAGGLEQYF. The CDR3 DNA is TGTGCCAGCAGTCCCCAACTAGCGGGAGGTCTCGAGCAGTACTTC.

The chain employs TRBV27 and TRBJ2-1; the match to TRBD2 covers 12 bases. J gave up 6 bases and V 8 bases, and 5 bases lay outside the gene matches. This CDR3 spans 14 amino acids. The germline V gene encodes CDR1 MNHEY and CDR2 SMNVEV (reference sequence). The CDR3 DNA reads TGTGCCAGCTCCTGGACTAGCGGGGTCAATGAGCAGTTCTTC. Its translation is CASSWTSGVNEQFF.

This sequence joins TRBV30 and TRBJ1-4, with a tentative D call TRBD1 (6 bases). The germline V gene has CDR1 GTSNPN and CDR2 SVGIG (reference sequence). Trimming left V 4 bases short and J 1 base short, with 16 bases between. CDR3 size: 16 residues. In DNA form, the CDR3 reads TGTGCCTGGACACCAGGGGTTGGGGTAACTAATGAAAAACTGTTTTTT. It encodes CAWTPGVGVTNEKLFF.

The chain uses TRBV6-5 and TRBJ2-7, with unresolved D. V gave up 0 bases and J gave up 7 bases, with 13 bases separating them. This CDR3 is 14 amino acids long. CDR1 is MNHEY and CDR2 is SVGAGI in the germline V gene. The chain's CDR3 is CASSYSQDMAEQYF. Written as DNA, the CDR3 is TGTGCCAGCAGTTACTCGCAGGATATGGCTGAGCAGTACTTC.

V is TRBV11-2 and J is TRBJ1-1, with 8 positions matching TRBD1. CDR3 length: 14 amino acids. V lost 1 base and J lost 6; bases outside the gene matches: 4. Germline V CDR1 and CDR2: SGHAT, FQNNGV. CDR3 region: CASSLGQGPPEAFF. CDR3 DNA sequence: TGTGCCAGCAGCTTAGGACAGGGGCCTCCTGAAGCTTTCTTT.

This clone was counted a few times. A read error may account for a junction end that differs from germline. The CDR3 nucleotides are TGCAGCGTGGAAGCGGGAGTGAGTGAGCAGTTCTTC. Amino acid sequence: CSVEAGVSEQFF. J is TRBJ2-1 and V is TRBV29-1; 8 bases map to TRBD2. The CDR3 extends over 12 amino acids. CDR1 SQVTM and CDR2 ANQGSEA come from the germline V gene.

The rearrangement uses TRBV5-1 and TRBJ1-6, with no clear D. This CDR3 contains 14 residues. The germline V gene encodes CDR1 SGHRS and CDR2 YFSETQ. V lost 5 bases, J lost 10 bases, and 16 bases lay in between. In DNA form, the CDR3 reads TGCGCCAGCAGAGAGACGGAGACCCGCTCACCCCTCCACTTT. This encodes CASRETETRSPLHF.

The chain recombines TRBV6-5 with TRBJ2-2, with a possible D match to TRBD2 (7 bases). This CDR3 is 15 amino acids long. V shed 6 bases and J shed 4 bases, with 15 bases lying between them. Germline CDR1 reads MNHEY; CDR2 reads SVGAGI. The CDR3, as DNA: TGTGCCAGCAGCTCGAGGGGGGGGAGCACCGGGGAGCTGTTTTTT. Protein: CASSSRGGSTGELFF.

The gene calls are TRBV7-9 and TRBJ2-3; 10 bases fit TRBD1. This CDR3 comprises 15 residues. J was trimmed by 1 base and V by 3 bases; bases with no gene match: 1. Germline loops: CDR1 SEHNR, CDR2 FQNEAQ (reference sequence). The CDR3 nucleotides are TGTGCCAGCAGCTTTGGGACAGGGGGCACAGATACGCAGTATTTT. Amino acids: CASSFGTGGTDTQYF.

This clone was seen only a few times. This chain joins TRBV30 and TRBJ1-1; a weak D match, TRBD1 (5 bases). Trimming removed 2 bases at V and 6 bases at J, with 16 bases between. The CDR3 totals 14 residues. From germline, CDR1 is GTSNPN and CDR2 SVGIG (reference sequence). For the CDR3, the DNA is TGTGCCTGGAGTCCTGGGGGGTGGGGTGCTGAAGCTTTCTTT. It translates to CAWSPGGWGAEAFF.

The V call is TRBV28, the J call TRBJ1-5; D unresolved. The V gene lost 5 bases and the J gene lost 3 bases, with 14 bases spanning the gap. The CDR3 loop spans 15 amino acids. Per the germline V gene, CDR1 is MDHEN and CDR2 is SYDVKM. The CDR3 DNA reads TGTGCCAGCAGTCTCCCCCGGGGAATCAATCAGCCCCAGCATTTT. Its protein product is CASSLPRGINQPQHF.

CDR3: CASSLSQNQPQHF. The DNA of the CDR3 is TGTGCCAGCAGCTTATCCCAGAATCAGCCCCAGCATTTT. The chain employs TRBV7-3 and TRBJ1-5; D is unclear. Germline CDR1 and CDR2: SGHTA and FQGTGA. This CDR3 has 13 amino acids. V was clipped by 2 bases and J by 4 bases, with 6 bases between them.

This CDR3 is CASSSRTGGNTGELFF. In DNA, the CDR3 is TGTGCCAGCAGCTCAAGGACAGGGGGGAACACCGGGGAGCTGTTTTTT. The rearrangement links TRBV7-9 to TRBJ2-2; 10 bases map to TRBD1. Germline CDR1 and CDR2: SEHNR and FQNEAQ (reference sequence). The length of the CDR3 is 16 residues. J was trimmed by 1 base and V by 4 bases; bases with no gene match: 3.

Concerning this clone itself: A junction boundary mismatches the germline segment, possibly from a read error. The rearrangement links TRBV2 to TRBJ1-5; no reliable D call. Germline CDR1 and CDR2: SNHLY and FYNNEI. CDR3 length equals 14 residues. The CDR3 DNA is TGTGCTAGCATGCTTACAGTTAGCAATCAGCCCCAGCATTTT. Translation: CASMLTVSNQPQHF.

In its sample, this clone is medium-sized. V is TRBV6-6 and J is TRBJ1-4, with TRBD1 as a possible D gene (5 bases). V lost 6 bases, J lost 8 bases, and 10 bases lay in between. This CDR3 comprises 12 residues. Germline CDR1 MNHNY, CDR2 SVGAGI (reference sequence). This CDR3 reads CASSTREEKLFF. CDR3 DNA: TGTGCCAGCAGCACCAGGGAAGAAAAACTGTTTTTT.

The V and J genes are TRBV28 and TRBJ2-3, with D tentatively TRBD2 (7 bases). The germline V and J ends were trimmed by 5 bases and 5 bases, with 20 bases remaining between them. CDR1 is MDHEN and CDR2 is SYDVKM in the germline V gene. CDR3 length: 16 amino acids. The CDR3 DNA reads TGTGCCAGCAGTCCCGGGGGCGGGAGCGTTAGAGATACGCAGTATTTT. Translating gives CASSPGGGSVRDTQYF.

The chain is built from TRBV7-9 and TRBJ2-1; tentative D call: TRBD2 (5 bases). Deletions cut 2 bases from V and 0 bases from J, with 14 bases between. From germline, CDR1 is SEHNR and CDR2 FQNEAQ (reference sequence). The CDR3 sequence is 17 residues long. The CDR3 loop is CASSLKRAPSSYNEQFF. The CDR3 DNA is TGTGCCAGCAGCTTAAAGAGGGCCCCCAGCTCCTACAATGAGCAGTTCTTC.

This chain joins TRBV19 and TRBJ2-1, with 13 bases matching TRBD2. The germline gives CDR1 LNHDA, CDR2 SQIVND (reference sequence). This CDR3 comprises 17 residues. The V segment lost 3 bases and the J segment 4 bases; nucleotides outside the gene matches: 6. CDR3 sequence: CASSMDRGLAGYNEQFF. CDR3 coding DNA: TGTGCCAGTAGTATGGACAGGGGACTAGCGGGGTACAATGAGCAGTTCTTC.

This chain joins TRBV14 and TRBJ2-1, with 12 positions matching TRBD2. Germline V gene data show CDR1 as SGHDN and CDR2 as FVKESK. This CDR3 is built from 16 residues. The V segment lost 0 bases and the J segment 9 bases; nucleotides outside the gene matches: 6. The CDR3 sequence is CASSQDLTSGGSEQFF. The CDR3 bases are TGTGCCAGCAGCCAAGATCTGACTAGCGGGGGATCTGAGCAGTTCTTC.